These T cell receptor beta chains were read from a single sample in a study of T cell changes during pregnancy in multiple sclerosis. Profiled with immunoSEQ multiplex PCR; TCRdb holds only in-frame clones, not every one. The sample has over 75,000 clones, roughly 92% seen once; the top ten hold more than 2.5%. This specimen consisted of peripheral blood, obtained in the first trimester of pregnancy. The receptors were gathered from a female donor with multiple sclerosis, enrolled in a pregnancy study. Each CDR3 is given with its conserved first and last residue. Not every row has a clone size; where given, it reads once, few, many or a size class.

clone size: .
V gene: TRBV10-3
J gene: TRBJ2-7
CDR3 protein: CATLQTGPSHEQYF

clone size: .
V gene: TRBV5-1
J gene: TRBJ2-1
CDR3 protein: CASSLGQIYNEQFF

clone size: .
V gene: TRBV4-2
J gene: TRBJ2-5
CDR3 protein: CASSQGGARRTWVGETQYF

clone size: .
V gene: TRBV28
J gene: TRBJ2-7
CDR3 protein: CASSPLTISGASSYEQYF

clone size: .
V gene: TRBV7-2
J gene: TRBJ2-7
CDR3 protein: CASSLGADSSYEQYF

clone size: .
V gene: TRBV6-6
J gene: TRBJ2-1
CDR3 protein: CASSYGLAGYNEQFF

clone size: .
V gene: TRBV9
J gene: TRBJ2-7
CDR3 protein: CASSAGTGDVEQYF

clone size: .
V gene: TRBV6-5
J gene: TRBJ1-5
CDR3 protein: CASSRTGFNQPQHF

clone size: .
V gene: TRBV25-1
J gene: TRBJ1-5
CDR3 protein: CASSGPGVAGQPQHF

clone size: few
V gene: TRBV2
J gene: TRBJ1-1
CDR3 protein: CASSGERAEAFF

clone size: .
V gene: TRBV7-2
J gene: TRBJ2-5
CDR3 protein: CASSLEVAGGLETQYF

clone size: .
V gene: TRBV5-1
J gene: TRBJ1-1
CDR3 protein: CASSLQGSNTEAFF

clone size: .
V gene: TRBV27
J gene: .
CDR3 protein: CASREGAYEQYF

clone size: .
V gene: TRBV4-2
J gene: TRBJ2-1
CDR3 protein: CASSPSGSKNEQFF